This TCR beta chain is from a study of type 1 and type 2 diabetes patients. Looking at the study overall: Participants included type 1 and type 2 diabetes patients plus nondiabetic controls. T cells were magnetically sorted from PBMCs as CD4+ or CD8+ subsets. Notes on the study in general: Type 1 diabetes repertoires were significantly less diverse than type 2 diabetes ones.

Genomic DNA was the PCR template. Amplification of the beta chain CDR3 used 30 forward and 13 reverse multiplex primers. TCRdb analysed the multiplex PCR reads with MiXCR anew, one entry per CDR3 protein. The sample records around 300,000 distinct CDR3 sequences, around 47% being singletons. Trimming removed 3 bases from V and 5 bases from J, with 17 bases in between. The CDR3 length is 15 residues. Germline lookup yields CDR1 LGHNA and CDR2 YSLEER. This clonotype turned up a few times. Its antigen is undetermined. The source of this sequence is a young man with type 2 diabetes. Material: peripheral blood mononuclear cells (PBMCs). The V and J genes are TRBV4-3 and TRBJ2-7, with D unresolved. CDR3 coding DNA: TGCGCCAGCAGCCAGGTAACCGCTTTAGGGAACGAGCAGTACTTC. The encoded protein is CASSQVTALGNEQYF.